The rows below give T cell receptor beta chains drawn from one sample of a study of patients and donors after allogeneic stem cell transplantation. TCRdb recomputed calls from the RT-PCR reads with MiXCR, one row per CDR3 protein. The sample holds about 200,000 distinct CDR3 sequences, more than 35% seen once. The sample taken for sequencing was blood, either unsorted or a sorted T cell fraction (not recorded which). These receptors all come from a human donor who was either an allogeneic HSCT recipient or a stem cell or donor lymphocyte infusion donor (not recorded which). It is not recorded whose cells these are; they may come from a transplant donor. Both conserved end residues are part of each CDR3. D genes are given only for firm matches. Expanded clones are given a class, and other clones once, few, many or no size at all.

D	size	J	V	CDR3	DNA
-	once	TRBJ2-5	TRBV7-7	CASSSEMTGRKETQYF	TGTGCCAGCAGCTCGGAGATGACGGGACGAAAAGAGACCCAGTACTTC
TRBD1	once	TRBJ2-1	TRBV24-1	CATSDTSGTGLKDEQFF	TGTGCCACCAGTGATACTTCCGGGACAGGCCTTAAGGATGAGCAGTTCTTC
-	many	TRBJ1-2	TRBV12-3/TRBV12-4	CASSSGRSDGYTF	TGTGCCAGCAGTTCGGGACGGTCGGATGGCTACACCTTC
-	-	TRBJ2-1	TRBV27	CASRPTESSYNEQFF	TGTGCCAGCAGACCGACAGAAAGCTCCTACAATGAGCAGTTCTTC
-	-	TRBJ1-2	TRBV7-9	CASSLSTLNYGYTF	TGTGCCAGCAGTTTAAGCACACTTAACTATGGCTACACCTTC
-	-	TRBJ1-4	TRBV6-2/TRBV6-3	CASSYGSIPSNEKLFF	TGTGCCAGCAGTTACGGCAGTATTCCGTCGAATGAAAAACTGTTTTTT
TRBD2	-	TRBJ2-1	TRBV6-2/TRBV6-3	CASSPTSVRHNEQFF	TGTGCCAGCAGCCCCACTAGCGTAAGGCACAATGAGCAGTTCTTC
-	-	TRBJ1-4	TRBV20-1	CSARDPGGEKLFF	TGCAGTGCTAGAGATCCCGGCGGTGAAAAACTGTTTTTT
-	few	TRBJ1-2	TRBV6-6	CASSSWVFYGYTF	TGTGCCAGCAGTTCCTGGGTCTTCTATGGCTACACCTTC
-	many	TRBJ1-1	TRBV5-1	CASSPGRLNTEAFF	TGCGCCAGCAGCCCGGGACGCCTTAACACTGAAGCTTTCTTT
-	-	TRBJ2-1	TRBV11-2	CASSQSSYNEQFF	TGTGCCAGCAGCCAAAGCTCCTACAATGAGCAGTTCTTC
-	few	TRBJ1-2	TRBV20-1	CSARGAGGMYGYTF	TGCAGTGCTAGAGGGGCAGGAGGGATGTATGGCTACACCTTC
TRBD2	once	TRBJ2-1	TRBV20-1	CSASPAGNNEQFF	TGCAGTGCTAGTCCAGCGGGGAACAATGAGCAGTTCTTC
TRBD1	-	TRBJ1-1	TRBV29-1	CSDRTGRDTEAFF	TGCAGCGACCGGACAGGTAGGGACACTGAAGCTTTCTTT
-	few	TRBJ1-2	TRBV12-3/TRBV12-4	CASSLDGNYGYTF	TGTGCCAGCAGCCTAGACGGCAACTATGGCTACACCTTC
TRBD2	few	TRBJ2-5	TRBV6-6	CASSLTGTSLETQYF	TGTGCCAGCAGTTTAACTGGGACTAGCTTGGAGACCCAGTACTTC
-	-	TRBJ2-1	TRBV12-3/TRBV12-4	CASSFSEQFF	TGTGCCAGCAGTTTTTCTGAGCAGTTCTTC
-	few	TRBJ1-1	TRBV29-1	CSVEDGGRGAAFF	TGCAGCGTTGAAGATGGGGGTAGGGGCGCAGCTTTCTTT
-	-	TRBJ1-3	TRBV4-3	CASSQAGNSGNTIYF	TGCGCCAGCAGCCAAGCGGGGAACTCTGGAAACACCATATATTTT
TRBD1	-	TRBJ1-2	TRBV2	CASSQEQGINNGYTF	TGTGCCAGCAGCCAAGAACAGGGGATTAACAATGGCTACACCTTC
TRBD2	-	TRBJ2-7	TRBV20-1	CSARGEGIGSYEQYF	TGCAGTGCCCGGGGGGAGGGGATAGGCTCCTACGAGCAGTACTTC
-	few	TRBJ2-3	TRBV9	CASSVVPNLMTDTQYF	TGTGCCAGCAGCGTAGTCCCGAACCTGATGACAGATACGCAGTATTTT
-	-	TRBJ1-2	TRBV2	CASSKKLANYGYTF	TGTGCCAGCAGCAAAAAGTTAGCTAACTATGGCTACACCTTC
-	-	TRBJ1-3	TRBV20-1	CSARDVPGSGNTIYF	TGCAGTGCTAGAGATGTACCGGGCTCGGGAAACACCATATATTTT
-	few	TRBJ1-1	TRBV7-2	CASSSTPGLNTEAFF	TGTGCCAGCAGCTCTACCCCGGGCCTGAACACTGAAGCTTTCTTT
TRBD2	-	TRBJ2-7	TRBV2	CASSREAGISYEQYF	TGTGCCAGCTCTCGGGAGGCGGGTATCTCCTACGAGCAGTACTTC
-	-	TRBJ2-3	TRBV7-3	CASSLTSTTDTQYF	TGTGCCAGCAGCTTAACCAGCACCACAGATACGCAGTATTTT
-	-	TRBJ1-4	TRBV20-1	CSAPMGAKEKLFF	TGCAGTGCCCCAATGGGGGCGAAAGAAAAACTGTTTTTT
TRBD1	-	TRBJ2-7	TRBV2	CASSEAPGTGDYAYF	TGTGCCAGCAGTGAAGCGCCGGGGACAGGGGATTACGCATACTTC
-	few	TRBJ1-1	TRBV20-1	CSARMGNTEAFF	TGCAGTGCTAGAATGGGGAACACTGAAGCTTTCTTT
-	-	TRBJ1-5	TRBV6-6	CASSYGQGGGNQPQHF	TGTGCCAGCAGTTACGGGCAGGGAGGGGGCAATCAGCCCCAGCATTTT
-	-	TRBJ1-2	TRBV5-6	CASSLAAGDGYTF	TGTGCCAGCAGCTTGGCAGCAGGGGATGGCTACACCTTC
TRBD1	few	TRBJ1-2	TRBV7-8	CASSFRQGANPYGYTF	TGTGCCAGCAGCTTCCGGCAGGGGGCCAATCCTTATGGCTACACCTTC
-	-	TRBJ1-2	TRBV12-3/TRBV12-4	CASRPGQNCGYTF	TGTGCCAGCAGACCGGGACAAAACTGTGGCTACACCTTC
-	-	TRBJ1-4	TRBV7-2	CASSRFPATNEKLFF	TGTGCCAGCAGCCGATTTCCTGCAACTAATGAAAAACTGTTTTTT
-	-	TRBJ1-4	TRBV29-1	CSVDGTGPGGLFF	TGCAGCGTTGACGGGACGGGACCCGGGGGACTGTTTTTT
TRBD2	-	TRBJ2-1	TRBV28	CASSLSGRVYEQFF	TGTGCCAGCAGTTTGAGCGGGAGGGTCTATGAGCAGTTCTTC
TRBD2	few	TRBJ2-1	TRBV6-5	CASSMTSGYNEQFF	TGTGCCAGCAGTATGACTAGCGGGTACAATGAGCAGTTCTTC